A single sample is the source of the 21 T cell receptor beta chains below, sequenced in a study of OX40 agonist ivuxolimab in advanced cancers. Only in-frame clones appear in the TCRdb table, and some are missing; sequencing was by immunoSEQ multiplex PCR. The data show about 76,000 clones, about 85% seen once. The sequencing here drew on CD4+ or CD8+ T cells sorted from blood, taken in a trial of the OX40 agonist ivuxolimab. The receptors here all came from an adult with an advanced solid tumor such as melanoma, head and neck, liver or kidney cancer.

CDR3 nucleotide sequence: TGTGCCAGCAGTTTATGGACCTTCAATGAGCAGTTCTTC. Translation gives CASSLWTFNEQFF. The chain employs TRBV28 and TRBJ2-1, with D unresolved. Germline-derived CDR1 and CDR2 are MDHEN and SYDVKM. V lost 0 bases and J lost 6, with 6 bases in between. The CDR3 extends over 13 amino acids.

The CDR3 is CAWSGIRGETQYF. The CDR3 nucleotides read TGTGCCTGGAGTGGAATCAGGGGGGAGACCCAGTACTTC. The chain has TRBV30 and TRBJ2-5, with 7 bases lining up with TRBD1. The germline V gene encodes CDR1 GTSNPN and CDR2 SVGIG (reference sequence). This CDR3 has 13 amino acids. Trimming at V came to 1 base and at J to 5 bases, leaving 4 bases not matched to a gene.

This clone has a single count. For the CDR3, the DNA is TGTGCCAGCAGCCAAGATACAGGGACCTTCCCCGAAGCTTTCTTT. Encoded protein: CASSQDTGTFPEAFF. This chain connects TRBV4-2 to TRBJ1-1; TRBD1 might be the D (6 bases). The CDR3 sequence is 15 residues long. CDR1 and CDR2 (germline): LGHNA, YNFKEQ. V dropped 0 bases and J dropped 8 bases, with 16 bases sitting between them.

This chain connects TRBV6-5 to TRBJ2-1; D is possibly TRBD1 (6 bases). The CDR3 runs to 14 residues. V was shortened by 0 bases and J by 10 bases, with 13 bases between the two germline ends. The V gene's germline CDR1 is MNHEY and CDR2 SVGAGI. CDR3 nucleotide sequence: TGTGCCAGCAGTTACTCTGGGGCTAGGGGGGAGCAGTTCTTC. Protein: CASSYSGARGEQFF.

CDR3 in amino acids: CASRRSGGNNEQFF. CDR3 coding DNA: TGTGCCAGTAGACGAAGCGGGGGTAACAATGAGCAGTTCTTC. The J gene is TRBJ2-1, the V gene TRBV19, with 8 bases identical to TRBD2. The CDR3 loop spans 14 amino acids. Trimming at V came to 6 bases and at J to 5 bases, leaving 6 bases not matched to a gene. In germline, CDR1 is LNHDA, CDR2 SQIVND (reference sequence).

The chain has TRBV4-1 and TRBJ1-5; no firm D call. Germline CDR1 and CDR2: MGHRA and YSYEKL. Trimming took 0 bases from V and 6 from J, leaving 18 bases between them. CDR3 length: 17 residues. CDR3 amino acids: CASSQDERAPWGQPQHF. The CDR3 region has the DNA TGCGCCAGCAGCCAAGATGAAAGGGCCCCTTGGGGTCAGCCCCAGCATTTT.

The V gene is TRBV27, the J gene TRBJ2-5; 9 bases are shared with TRBD2. Per the germline V gene, CDR1 is MNHEY and CDR2 is SMNVEV (reference sequence). The CDR3 consists of 15 residues. Germline trimming cut 1 base from V and 7 bases from J; bases unmatched to any gene: 7. CDR3 sequence reads: CASSLLAGGPGTQYF. CDR3 coding DNA: TGTGCCAGCAGTTTATTGGCGGGGGGGCCTGGGACCCAGTACTTC.

The chain combines TRBV10-1 with TRBJ2-5; 9 bases line up with TRBD2. Germline CDR1 is WNHNN and CDR2 is SYGVQD (reference sequence). The CDR3 sequence is 14 residues long. J was trimmed by 1 base and V by 5 bases; bases with no gene match: 2. In DNA form, the CDR3 reads TGCGCCAGCAGTACTAGCGGGTCCCAAGAGACCCAGTACTTC. Protein: CASSTSGSQETQYF.

Regarding this clone: The identical CDR3 is also encoded by other nucleotide sequences in the sample. V gene TRBV7-9 combines with J gene TRBJ1-5; weak D call: TRBD1 (6 bases). The CDR3 has 15 amino acids. Germline V gives CDR1 SEHNR, CDR2 FQNEAQ (reference sequence). Trimming left V 1 base short and J 7 bases short, with 14 bases between. The DNA for the CDR3 is TGTGCCAGCAGCTTAGGTGGGGGGAGGGGGCAGCCCCAGCATTTT. Residues: CASSLGGGRGQPQHF. Supplemented by reference TRBV7-9 and TRBJ1-5, the full variable domain reads DTGVSQNPRHKITKRGQNVTFRCDPISEHNRLYWYRQTLGQGPEFLTYFQNEAQLEKSRLLSDRFSAERPKGSFSTLEIQRTEQGDSAMYLCASSLGGGRGQPQHFGDGTRLSIL.

The rearrangement joins TRBV6-5 to TRBJ1-1; a possible D gene is TRBD1 (5 bases). Germline lookup yields CDR1 MNHEY and CDR2 SVGAGI. With 6 bases removed from V and 8 bases from J, the gap between germline ends came to 10 bases. This CDR3 is 11 amino acids long. Written as DNA, the CDR3 is TGTGCCAGCAGCAGGGAGGTCGAAGCTTTCTTT. Amino acid sequence: CASSREVEAFF.

This clone was seen just once. The gene calls are TRBV11-2 and TRBJ1-1, with D possibly matching TRBD1 (6 bases). This CDR3 contains 17 residues. Germline CDR1 reads SGHAT; CDR2 reads FQNNGV. Trimming pared 6 bases from V and 1 base from J, leaving 21 bases between. The CDR3 DNA reads TGTGCCAGCAGGCCCGCCGACAGGCTTAGAAGGAACACTGAAGCTTTCTTT. Protein: CASRPADRLRRNTEAFF.

This clone was recorded a few times. V gene TRBV7-9 combines with J gene TRBJ2-7, with D possibly matching TRBD1 (5 bases). Trimming cost V 5 bases and J 0 bases, with 11 bases left between them. Germline V gene sequence: CDR1 SEHNR, CDR2 FQNEAQ (reference sequence). This CDR3 spans 14 amino acids. The CDR3 here is CASSTRQSSYEQYF. DNA of the CDR3: TGTGCCAGCAGCACCCGACAGAGCTCCTACGAGCAGTACTTC.

The genes are TRBV9 and TRBJ2-1; 8 bases agree with TRBD1. Trimming at V came to 4 bases and at J to 4 bases, leaving 7 bases not matched to a gene. Germline loops: CDR1 SGDLS, CDR2 YYNGEE. The CDR3 totals 15 residues. CDR3 loop: CASSPTGTGYNEQFF. Here the CDR3 DNA reads TGTGCCAGCAGCCCGACCGGGACAGGATACAATGAGCAGTTCTTC.

This chain links TRBV13 with TRBJ2-1, with D possibly being TRBD1 (5 bases). Germline V gene data show CDR1 as PRHDT and CDR2 as FYEKMQ (reference sequence). The CDR3 is 13 amino acids. The V and J ends lost 7 bases and 6 bases respectively, with 13 bases between them. The CDR3 coding sequence is TGTGCCAGCACCCTCAGGGCTCGCAATGAGCAGTTCTTC. This gives the protein CASTLRARNEQFF.

This CDR3 is CASSLAQGLNYEQYF. CDR3 coding DNA: TGTGCCAGCAGCTTAGCCCAGGGTCTAAACTACGAGCAGTACTTC. This chain links TRBV11-2 with TRBJ2-7; D might be TRBD1 (5 bases). This CDR3 comprises 15 residues. V was clipped by 1 base and J by 3 bases, with 13 bases between them. In germline, CDR1 is SGHAT, CDR2 FQNNGV.

The V and J genes are TRBV5-1 and TRBJ2-1; TRBD1 might be the D (6 bases). V lost 3 bases and J 8 bases, leaving 18 bases between the germline ends. From germline, CDR1 is SGHRS and CDR2 YFSETQ. The CDR3 runs to 15 residues. CDR3 sequence reads: CASSSTGNPSDEQFF. Written as DNA, the CDR3 is TGCGCCAGCAGCTCGACAGGAAATCCTTCGGATGAGCAGTTCTTC.

The rearrangement links TRBV5-1 to TRBJ2-3; TRBD2 matches 9 bases. The CDR3 contains 17 residues. Germline V gene data show CDR1 as SGHRS and CDR2 as YFSETQ. Losses at the gene ends were 4 bases for V and 2 bases for J; bases not matched to a gene: 11. The CDR3 DNA reads as TGCGCCAGCAGCAGAATAGCGGGGGAGATCAACACAGATACGCAGTATTTT. Encoded protein: CASSRIAGEINTDTQYF.

The genes are TRBV9 and TRBJ1-2; D unresolved. V gave up 0 bases and J gave up 5 bases, with 17 bases separating them. CDR1 and CDR2 from the germline V gene are SGDLS and YYNGEE. The CDR3 covers 16 residues. The CDR3 bases are TGTGCCAGCAGCGTAGGACTATCGAGGCCGAGGTATGGCTACACCTTC. The encoded protein is CASSVGLSRPRYGYTF. Filled out from reference TRBV9 and TRBJ1-2, the complete variable domain reads DSGVTQTPKHLITATGQRVTLRCSPRSGDLSVYWYQQSLDQGLQFLIQYYNGEERAKGNILERFSAQQFPDLHSELNLSSLELGDSALYFCASSVGLSRPRYGYTFGSGTRLTVV.

The V and J genes are TRBV27 and TRBJ2-1; D gene ambiguous. V shed 0 bases and J shed 9 bases, with 9 bases lying between them. The CDR3 is 13 amino acids. Germline CDR1 and CDR2: MNHEY and SMNVEV (reference sequence). CDR3 nucleotides: TGTGCCAGCAGTTTATCTCCGGTGGGTGAGCAGTTCTTC. This gives the protein CASSLSPVGEQFF.

The rearrangement links TRBV27 to TRBJ2-7; D remains ambiguous. The CDR3 spans 14 residues. Germline assignment: CDR1 MNHEY and CDR2 SMNVEV (reference sequence). The V and J ends lost 2 bases and 2 bases respectively, with 10 bases between them. CDR3 sequence reads: CASSLGRRTYEQYF. CDR3 DNA: TGTGCCAGCAGTTTAGGGCGCAGAACCTACGAGCAGTACTTC.

The V and J genes are TRBV6-6 and TRBJ1-4; D call uncertain. Germline loops: CDR1 MNHNY, CDR2 SVGAGI (reference sequence). V lost 3 bases and J 8 bases, leaving 13 bases between the germline ends. CDR3 size: 14 residues. The CDR3 loop reads CASSYGGSSEKLFF. The CDR3 region has the DNA TGTGCCAGCAGTTATGGTGGGTCGTCAGAAAAACTGTTTTTT.